One and the same sample provided the 30 T cell receptor beta chains below, sequenced in a study of blood T cell repertoires in COVID-19. Assay: immunoSEQ multiplex PCR; the TCRdb copy retains only in-frame clones and omits some. This repertoire shows over 150,000 clones, around 87% found once; its top ten account for 2% to 2.5%. Sequencing used PBMCs or T cells enriched from blood (not recorded which). Every receptor here comes from a woman aged 25-40 years who had recovered from COVID-19.

The chain links TRBV19 to TRBJ1-3; no reliable D call. Germline assignment: CDR1 LNHDA and CDR2 SQIVND (reference sequence). The V end was cut by 4 bases, the J end by 2 bases, with 6 bases between. CDR3 length equals 13 residues. The CDR3 here is CASSRDTGNTIYF. The CDR3 region has the DNA TGTGCCAGTAGTAGAGACACTGGAAACACCATATATTTT.

J is TRBJ1-1 and V is TRBV27, with a weak D call TRBD1 (5 bases). Germline V gene sequence: CDR1 MNHEY, CDR2 SMNVEV (reference sequence). The CDR3 extends over 14 amino acids. Deletions cut 3 bases from V and 0 bases from J, with 8 bases between. CDR3 protein: CASSFWGVNTEAFF. DNA for the CDR3: TGTGCCAGCAGTTTTTGGGGGGTGAACACTGAAGCTTTCTTT.

V gene TRBV7-6 combines with J gene TRBJ1-2, with 7 nucleotides matching TRBD1. Germline V lookup: CDR1 SGHVS, CDR2 FNYEAQ. The CDR3 is 16 amino acids. The V segment lost 5 bases and the J segment 4 bases; nucleotides outside the gene matches: 13. CDR3 DNA sequence: TGTGCCAGCAGCCCAAACCGACAGGGAGTCCCCTATGGCTACACCTTC. Its protein product is CASSPNRQGVPYGYTF. The full variable domain, rest sourced from reference TRBV7-6 and TRBJ1-2, is GAGVSQSPRYKVTKRGQDVALRCDPISGHVSLYWYRQALGQGPEFLTYFNYEAQQDKSGLPNDRFSAERPEGSISTLTIQRTEQRDSAMYRCASSPNRQGVPYGYTFGSGTRLTVV.

This clone has just a few counts. V is TRBV9 and J is TRBJ1-1, with D maybe TRBD1 (5 bases). Between the trimmed V and J ends, which lost 7 bases and 3 bases, there was a span of 16 bases. CDR3 length: 14 amino acids. Germline lookup yields CDR1 SGDLS and CDR2 YYNGEE. In DNA form, the CDR3 reads TGTGCCAGCCGGCTGGGGGGAGTTGACACTGAAGCTTTCTTT. Translating it yields CASRLGGVDTEAFF.

This clone showed up just a few times. This sequence joins TRBV6-5 and TRBJ2-3; TRBD2 matches at 8 bases. Germline CDR1 and CDR2: MNHEY and SVGAGI. This CDR3 spans 15 amino acids. V was clipped by 6 bases and J by 0 bases; unmatched bases: 5. CDR3 sequence: CASRITSGSTDTQYF. CDR3 sequence (DNA): TGTGCCAGCAGAATTACTAGCGGTAGCACAGATACGCAGTATTTT.

CDR3 residues: CSVRRLAGGGTDTQYF. The CDR3 coding sequence is TGCAGCGTTCGAAGACTAGCGGGAGGAGGAACAGATACGCAGTATTTT. This rearrangement joins TRBV29-1 to TRBJ2-3; 13 bases agree with TRBD2. The trim removed 5 bases at V and 3 bases at J, leaving 8 bases unmatched. CDR3 length: 16 residues. In germline, CDR1 is SQVTM, CDR2 ANQGSEA.

J is TRBJ1-5 and V is TRBV30; D is unclear. Germline values: CDR1 GTSNPN, CDR2 SVGIG (reference sequence). CDR3 length: 15 amino acids. Trimming pared 2 bases from V and 1 base from J, leaving 12 bases between. CDR3 region: CAWSSEGESNQPQHF. In DNA form, the CDR3 reads TGTGCCTGGAGTTCGGAGGGCGAAAGCAATCAGCCCCAGCATTTT.

The CDR3 loop is CASSLRGISGNTIYF. In DNA, the CDR3 is TGTGCCAGCAGCTTGAGAGGGATCTCTGGAAACACCATATATTTT. The chain couples TRBV7-2 to TRBJ1-3; D remains unclear. V lost 3 bases and J 0 bases, leaving 9 bases between the germline ends. CDR1 and CDR2 from the germline V gene are SGHTA and FQGNSA. CDR3 length: 15 residues.

The chain joins TRBV7-2 to TRBJ1-2, with TRBD1 matching 8 bases. Trimming cost V 3 bases and J 4 bases; bases outside gene matches: 13. The CDR3 extends over 17 amino acids. The V gene's germline CDR1 is SGHTA and CDR2 FQGNSA. CDR3 protein: CASSFGQGAQDGYGYTF. CDR3 coding DNA: TGTGCCAGCAGCTTTGGTCAGGGGGCGCAGGATGGCTATGGCTACACCTTC.

This chain joins TRBV11-2 and TRBJ2-5; D is possibly TRBD2 (6 bases). CDR3 length: 14 residues. Germline V CDR1 and CDR2: SGHAT, FQNNGV. Deletions cut 4 bases from V and 5 bases from J, with 14 bases between. The CDR3 region has the DNA TGTGCCAGCAGCTCCCAACTAGCTTTGGAGACCCAGTACTTC. This translates into CASSSQLALETQYF. The full variable domain, its missing parts supplied by reference TRBV11-2 and TRBJ2-5, is EAGVAQSPRYKIIEKRQSVAFWCNPISGHATLYWYQQILGQGPKLLIQFQNNGVVDDSQLPKDRFSAERLKGVDSTLKIQPAKLEDSAVYLCASSSQLALETQYFGPGTRLLVL.

The gene calls are TRBV19 and TRBJ2-3; 8 bases match TRBD2. This CDR3 contains 15 residues. V gave up 4 bases and J gave up 2 bases; unmatched junction bases: 5. In germline, CDR1 is LNHDA, CDR2 SQIVND (reference sequence). The chain's CDR3 is CASSSGGTFTDTQYF. The CDR3 coding sequence is TGTGCCAGTAGTAGCGGGGGGACGTTCACAGATACGCAGTATTTT.

The chain carries TRBV6-5 and TRBJ1-2; 10 nucleotides match TRBD1. Germline CDR1 and CDR2: MNHEY and SVGAGI. Trimming cost V 2 bases and J 0 bases; bases outside gene matches: 3. This CDR3 has 16 amino acids. The CDR3 sequence is CASSYGTGAPNYGYTF. CDR3 DNA sequence: TGTGCCAGCAGTTACGGGACAGGGGCCCCTAACTATGGCTACACCTTC.

The V call is TRBV9, the J call TRBJ1-5; the D is unclear. V lost 4 bases, J lost 7 bases, and 18 bases lay in between. The CDR3 spans 15 residues. Germline CDR1 SGDLS, CDR2 YYNGEE. In DNA form, the CDR3 reads TGTGCCAGCAGCCCAGAGGGAGCAAACATCCAGCCCCAGCATTTT. Its protein product is CASSPEGANIQPQHF. Filled out from reference TRBV9 and TRBJ1-5, the complete variable domain reads DSGVTQTPKHLITATGQRVTLRCSPRSGDLSVYWYQQSLDQGLQFLIQYYNGEERAKGNILERFSAQQFPDLHSELNLSSLELGDSALYFCASSPEGANIQPQHFGDGTRLSIL.

This clone was detected once. The V call is TRBV2, the J call TRBJ1-1; TRBD1 is a possible D gene (5 bases). V dropped 6 bases and J dropped 0 bases, with 17 bases sitting between them. CDR1 and CDR2 (germline): SNHLY, FYNNEI. The CDR3 has 16 amino acids. This CDR3 is CASRQAGGNVNTEAFF. The CDR3 bases are TGTGCCAGCAGACAGGCAGGAGGGAACGTGAACACTGAAGCTTTCTTT.

The chain carries TRBV5-6 and TRBJ1-1; unclear D gene. CDR1 and CDR2 (germline): SGHDT, YYEEEE. This CDR3 has 14 residues. Trimming pared 1 base from V and 0 bases from J, leaving 7 bases between. The CDR3 coding sequence is TGTGCCAGCAGCTTGAATTTTATGAACACTGAAGCTTTCTTT. Amino acid sequence: CASSLNFMNTEAFF.

In the case of this clone: Other DNA sequences in the sample encode the same CDR3. The chain couples TRBV24-1 to TRBJ1-2, with 8 bases matching TRBD1. Germline CDR1 and CDR2: KGHDR and SFDVKD. This CDR3 spans 12 amino acids. Unmatched junction bases numbered 1, after V lost 7 bases and J lost 4 bases. CDR3 region: CATSGTGYGYTF. DNA of the CDR3: TGTGCCACCAGCGGGACAGGCTATGGCTACACCTTC.

This clone was seen a single time. The rearrangement links TRBV11-2 to TRBJ2-7; D not certain. Germline V gene data show CDR1 as SGHAT and CDR2 as FQNNGV. The CDR3 covers 12 residues. Trimming removed 7 bases from V and 3 bases from J, with 10 bases in between. CDR3 protein: CASTERGYEQYF. The DNA for the CDR3 is TGTGCCAGCACCGAACGCGGCTACGAGCAGTACTTC.

Only one count was recorded for this clone. In nucleotides, the CDR3 is TGTGCCAGCAGCGATAGCGGGGGAATGTACAATGAGCAGTTCTTC. This encodes CASSDSGGMYNEQFF. The chain links TRBV9 to TRBJ2-1; 9 bases match TRBD2. Unmatched junction bases numbered 5, after V lost 3 bases and J lost 4 bases. The CDR3 runs 15 residues. The V gene's germline CDR1 is SGDLS and CDR2 YYNGEE.

The chain has TRBV7-6 and TRBJ2-2; unclear D gene. Deletions cut 1 base from V and 5 bases from J, with 11 bases between. Looked up from germline, CDR1 is SGHVS and CDR2 is FNYEAQ. The CDR3 has 15 residues. The CDR3 reads CASSLDGGVTGELFF. For the CDR3, the DNA is TGTGCCAGCAGCTTAGACGGCGGAGTAACCGGGGAGCTGTTTTTT.

The chain joins TRBV19 to TRBJ1-2, with 11 bases fitting TRBD1. The V and J ends lost 3 bases and 0 bases, in that order; junction bases with no gene match: 6. The CDR3 spans 17 residues. CDR1 and CDR2 from the germline V gene are LNHDA and SQIVND (reference sequence). The CDR3 DNA follows: TGTGCCAGTAGTATTGGGACAGGGGGAATGTCTAACTATGGCTACACCTTC. Its protein is CASSIGTGGMSNYGYTF.

This clone was recorded once. V and J are TRBV4-2 and TRBJ2-1, with 10 bases fitting TRBD2. Germline trimming cut 1 base from V and 8 bases from J; bases unmatched to any gene: 2. Germline loops: CDR1 LGHNA, CDR2 YNFKEQ. The CDR3 extends over 14 amino acids. CDR3 amino acids: CASSQGLAGDEQFF. CDR3 in DNA: TGTGCCAGCAGCCAAGGGCTAGCGGGGGATGAGCAGTTCTTC.

The chain couples TRBV6-1 to TRBJ1-3; D gene ambiguous. With 0 bases removed from V and 0 bases from J, the gap between germline ends came to 9 bases. The CDR3 extends over 16 amino acids. Per germline, CDR1 MNHNS and CDR2 SASEGT. The CDR3 DNA reads as TGTGCCAGCAGTGAAGCAAGCGCAGCCTCTGGAAACACCATATATTTT. Encoded protein: CASSEASAASGNTIYF.

The rearrangement links TRBV28 to TRBJ1-1; no reliable D call. The CDR3 runs to 12 residues. CDR1 is MDHEN, CDR2 SYDVKM, per germline. The V gene lost 7 bases and the J gene lost 0 bases, with 6 bases spanning the gap. CDR3 bases: TGTGCCAGCACAGTATTGAACACTGAAGCTTTCTTT. Amino acids: CASTVLNTEAFF.

V usage is TRBV4-3 and J usage is TRBJ2-1, with TRBD2 matching over 7 bases. Germline CDR1 and CDR2: LGHNA and YSLEER. The CDR3 has 19 amino acids. The trim removed 0 bases at V and 8 bases at J, leaving 19 bases unmatched. The CDR3 sequence: CASSQEAVGFAGVEDEQFF. In DNA form, the CDR3 reads TGCGCCAGCAGCCAAGAAGCGGTCGGTTTTGCGGGAGTGGAAGATGAGCAGTTCTTC.

The chain recombines TRBV19 with TRBJ2-1, with D possibly being TRBD1 (6 bases). The CDR3 length is 15 residues. Germline V gene lookup returns CDR1 LNHDA and CDR2 SQIVND (reference sequence). The V end lost 1 base, the J end lost 6 bases, and 13 bases lay between the germline ends. CDR3 amino acids: CASSIGRDTINEQFF. CDR3 DNA sequence: TGTGCCAGTAGTATAGGTAGGGACACAATCAATGAGCAGTTCTTC.

The chain recombines TRBV7-9 with TRBJ1-2, with 8 positions matching TRBD1. The V segment lost 5 bases and the J segment 7 bases; nucleotides outside the gene matches: 3. The CDR3 spans 12 residues. The V gene's germline CDR1 is SEHNR and CDR2 FQNEAQ (reference sequence). Here the CDR3 reads CASSPGGSGYTF. In nucleotides, the CDR3 is TGTGCCAGCAGCCCAGGGGGCTCTGGCTACACCTTC.

This chain uses TRBV7-2 with TRBJ2-1, with a weak D call TRBD2 (6 bases). Germline V lookup: CDR1 SGHTA, CDR2 FQGNSA. The CDR3 is 15 residues long. Between the trimmed V and J ends, which lost 3 bases and 7 bases, there was a span of 16 bases. The CDR3 spells CASSLTGTSKNEQFF. For the CDR3, the DNA is TGTGCCAGCAGCTTGACTGGGACTTCGAAGAATGAGCAGTTCTTC. Using reference TRBV7-2 and TRBJ2-1 for the parts outside the CDR3, the full variable domain is GAGVSQSPSNKVTEKGKDVELRCDPISGHTALYWYRQSLGQGLEFLIYFQGNSAPDKSGLPSDRFSAERTGGSVSTLTIQRTQQEDSAVYLCASSLTGTSKNEQFFGPGTRLTVL.

The chain has TRBV19 and TRBJ2-7; D is unresolved. From germline, CDR1 is LNHDA and CDR2 SQIVND (reference sequence). Trimming shortened V by 3 bases and J by 3 bases, and 15 bases separated the two germline ends. CDR3 length: 15 residues. The CDR3 nucleotides are TGTGCCAGTAGTATCCCTGGCACCTTGAACTACGAGCAGTACTTC. It is translated as CASSIPGTLNYEQYF.

The V and J genes are TRBV7-9 and TRBJ1-4, with D hard to call. CDR3 length equals 14 residues. Per germline, CDR1 SEHNR and CDR2 FQNEAQ (reference sequence). Deletions cut 3 bases from V and 7 bases from J, with 12 bases between. This chain's CDR3 is CASSFGVGVEKLFF. CDR3 nucleotides: TGTGCCAGCAGCTTCGGGGTCGGCGTTGAAAAACTGTTTTTT. The whole variable domain, filled in from reference TRBV7-9 and TRBJ1-4, reads DTGVSQNPRHKITKRGQNVTFRCDPISEHNRLYWYRQTLGQGPEFLTYFQNEAQLEKSRLLSDRFSAERPKGSFSTLEIQRTEQGDSAMYLCASSFGVGVEKLFFGSGTQLSVL.

The chain recombines TRBV10-3 with TRBJ1-2, with TRBD1 as a possible D gene (5 bases). V was shortened by 2 bases and J by 2 bases, with 6 bases between the two germline ends. CDR3 size: 13 residues. The germline V gene encodes CDR1 ENHRY and CDR2 SYGVKD. In DNA form, the CDR3 reads TGTGCCATCAGTGAGGCAGGGAACTATGGCTACACCTTC. Translated: CAISEAGNYGYTF.